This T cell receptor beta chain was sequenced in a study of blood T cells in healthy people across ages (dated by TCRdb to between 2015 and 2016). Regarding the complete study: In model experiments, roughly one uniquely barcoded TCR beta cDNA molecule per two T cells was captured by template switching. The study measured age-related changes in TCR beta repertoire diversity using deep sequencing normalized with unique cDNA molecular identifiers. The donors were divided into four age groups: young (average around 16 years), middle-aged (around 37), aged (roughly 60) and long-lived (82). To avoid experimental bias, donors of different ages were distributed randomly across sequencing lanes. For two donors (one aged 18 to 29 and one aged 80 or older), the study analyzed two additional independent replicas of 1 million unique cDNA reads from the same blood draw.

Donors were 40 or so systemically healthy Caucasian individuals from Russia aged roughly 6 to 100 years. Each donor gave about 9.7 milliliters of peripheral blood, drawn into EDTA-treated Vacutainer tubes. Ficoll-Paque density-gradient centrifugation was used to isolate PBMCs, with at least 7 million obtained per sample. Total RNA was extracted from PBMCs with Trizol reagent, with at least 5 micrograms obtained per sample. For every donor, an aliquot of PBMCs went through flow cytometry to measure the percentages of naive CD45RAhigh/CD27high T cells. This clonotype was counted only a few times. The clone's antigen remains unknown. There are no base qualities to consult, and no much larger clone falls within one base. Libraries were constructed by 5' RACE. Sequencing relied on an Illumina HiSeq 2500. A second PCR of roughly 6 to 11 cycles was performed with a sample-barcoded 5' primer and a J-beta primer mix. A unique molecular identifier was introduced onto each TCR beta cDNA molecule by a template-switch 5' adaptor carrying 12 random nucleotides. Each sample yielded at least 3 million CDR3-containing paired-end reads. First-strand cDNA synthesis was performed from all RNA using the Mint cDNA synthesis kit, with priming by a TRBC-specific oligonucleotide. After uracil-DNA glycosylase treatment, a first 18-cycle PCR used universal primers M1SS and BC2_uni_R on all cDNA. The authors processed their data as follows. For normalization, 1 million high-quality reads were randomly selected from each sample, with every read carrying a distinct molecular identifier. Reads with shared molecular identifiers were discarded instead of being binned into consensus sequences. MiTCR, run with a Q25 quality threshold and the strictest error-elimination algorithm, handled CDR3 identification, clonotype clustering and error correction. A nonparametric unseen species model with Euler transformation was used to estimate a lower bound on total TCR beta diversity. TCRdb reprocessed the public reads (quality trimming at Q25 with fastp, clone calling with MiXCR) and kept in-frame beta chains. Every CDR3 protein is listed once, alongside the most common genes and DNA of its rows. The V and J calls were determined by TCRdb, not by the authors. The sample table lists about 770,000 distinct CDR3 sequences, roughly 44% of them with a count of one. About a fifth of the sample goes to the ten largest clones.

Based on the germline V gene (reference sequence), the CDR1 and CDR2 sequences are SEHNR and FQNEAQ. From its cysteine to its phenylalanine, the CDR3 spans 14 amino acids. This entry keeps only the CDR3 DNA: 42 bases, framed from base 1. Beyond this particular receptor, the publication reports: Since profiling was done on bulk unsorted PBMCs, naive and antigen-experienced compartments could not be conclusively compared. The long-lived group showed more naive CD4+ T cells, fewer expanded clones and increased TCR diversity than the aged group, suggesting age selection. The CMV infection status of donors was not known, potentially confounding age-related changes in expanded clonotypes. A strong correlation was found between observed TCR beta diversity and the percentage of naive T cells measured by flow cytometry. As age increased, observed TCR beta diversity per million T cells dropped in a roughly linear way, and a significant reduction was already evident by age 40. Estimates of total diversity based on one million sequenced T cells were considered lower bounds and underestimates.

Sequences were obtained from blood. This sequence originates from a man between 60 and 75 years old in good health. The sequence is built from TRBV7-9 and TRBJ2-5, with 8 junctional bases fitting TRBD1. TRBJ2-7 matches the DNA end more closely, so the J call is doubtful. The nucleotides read TGTGCCAGCAGCTTCTGGACAGGGATCGACGAGCAGTACTTC. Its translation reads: CASSFWTGIDEQYF.